The following is a TCR beta chain sequence with its context. The antigen is undetermined. This entry is derived from a study of CD8+CD57+ T cells in acquired aplastic anemia. Study-wide background: When averaged, DNA from sorted CD4+ and CD8+ cells came to about 3 ug. There were approximately 9.9 million reads, on average, for CD4+ cells from healthy donors. Findings and limits, study-wide: A set of about 28 CD8+ CDR3 sequences was shared between patients and controls, and these sequences appeared highly expressed in patients. Patients did not significantly differ from controls in CD8+ Simpson's diversity.

With 6 bases clipped from V and 0 bases from J, the junction kept 6 bases outside the gene matches. Germline CDR1 reads LNHDA; CDR2 reads SQIVND (reference sequence). The CDR3 contains 15 residues. Profiles of TCR beta VDJ and CDR3 were generated from a genomic DNA template. In TCRdb, the reads were re-called with MiXCR into one record per CDR3 protein. Of just over 400,000 distinct CDR3 sequences listed, 65% to 80% are singletons. This receptor was identified in a human donor in good health, serving as a control. V is TRBV19 and J is TRBJ1-1; 8 nucleotides agree with TRBD1. The sequenced material came from sorted CD4+, CD8+, or CD8+CD57+ T cells (not recorded which) from PBMCs. CDR3 bases: TGTGCCAGTAGCGTGGGACAGGACATGAACACTGAAGCTTTCTTT. Its translation: CASSVGQDMNTEAFF.